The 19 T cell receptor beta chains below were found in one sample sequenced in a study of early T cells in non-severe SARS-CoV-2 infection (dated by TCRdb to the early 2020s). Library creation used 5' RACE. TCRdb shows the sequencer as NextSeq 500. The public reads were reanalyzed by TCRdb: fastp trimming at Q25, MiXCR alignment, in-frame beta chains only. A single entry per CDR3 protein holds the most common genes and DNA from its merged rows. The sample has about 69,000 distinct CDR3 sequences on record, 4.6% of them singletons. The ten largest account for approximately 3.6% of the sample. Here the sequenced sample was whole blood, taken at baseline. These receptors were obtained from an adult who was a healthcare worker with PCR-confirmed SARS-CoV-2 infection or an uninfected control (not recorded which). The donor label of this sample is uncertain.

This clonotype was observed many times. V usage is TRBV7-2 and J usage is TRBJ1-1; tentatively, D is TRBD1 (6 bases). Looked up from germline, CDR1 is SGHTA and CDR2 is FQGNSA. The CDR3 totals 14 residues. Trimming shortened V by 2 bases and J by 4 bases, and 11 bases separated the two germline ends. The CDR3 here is CASSLQGLGTEAFF. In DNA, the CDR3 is TGTGCCAGCAGCTTACAGGGGCTGGGCACTGAAGCTTTCTTT. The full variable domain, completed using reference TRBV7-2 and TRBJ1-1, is GAGVSQSPSNKVTEKGKDVELRCDPISGHTALYWYRQSLGQGLEFLIYFQGNSAPDKSGLPSDRFSAERTGGSVSTLTIQRTQQEDSAVYLCASSLQGLGTEAFFGQGTRLTVV.

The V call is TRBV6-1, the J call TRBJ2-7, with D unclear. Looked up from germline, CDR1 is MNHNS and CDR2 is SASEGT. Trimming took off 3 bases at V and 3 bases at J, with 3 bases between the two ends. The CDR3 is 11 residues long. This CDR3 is CASSDYYEQYF. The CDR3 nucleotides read TGTGCCAGCAGTGACTACTACGAGCAGTACTTC.

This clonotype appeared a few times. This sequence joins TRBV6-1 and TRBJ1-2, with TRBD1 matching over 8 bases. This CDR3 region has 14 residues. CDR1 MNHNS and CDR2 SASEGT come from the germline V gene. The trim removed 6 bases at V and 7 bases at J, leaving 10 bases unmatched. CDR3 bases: TGTGCCAGCAGCCTGAAAACAGGGGGAGGTGGCTACACCTTC. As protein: CASSLKTGGGGYTF.

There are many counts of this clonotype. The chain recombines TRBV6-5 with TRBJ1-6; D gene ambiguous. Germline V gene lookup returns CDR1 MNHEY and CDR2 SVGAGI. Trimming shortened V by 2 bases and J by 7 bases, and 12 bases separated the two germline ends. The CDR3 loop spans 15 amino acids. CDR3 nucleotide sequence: TGTGCCAGCAGTTACGAGGGAGAATGGAATTCACCCCTCCACTTT. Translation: CASSYEGEWNSPLHF.

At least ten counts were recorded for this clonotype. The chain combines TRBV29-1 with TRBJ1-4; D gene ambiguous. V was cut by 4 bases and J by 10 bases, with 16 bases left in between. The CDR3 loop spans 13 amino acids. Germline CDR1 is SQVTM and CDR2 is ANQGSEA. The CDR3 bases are TGCAGCGTTGTTAGCGGGTCCGAAGTAAAACTGTTTTTT. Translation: CSVVSGSEVKLFF.

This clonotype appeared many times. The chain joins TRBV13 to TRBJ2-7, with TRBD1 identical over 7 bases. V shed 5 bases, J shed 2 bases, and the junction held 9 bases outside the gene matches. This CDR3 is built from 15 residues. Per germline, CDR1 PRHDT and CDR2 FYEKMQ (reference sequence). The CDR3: CASSRTRDRAYEQYF. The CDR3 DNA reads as TGTGCCAGCAGCCGGACCCGGGACAGAGCCTACGAGCAGTACTTC.

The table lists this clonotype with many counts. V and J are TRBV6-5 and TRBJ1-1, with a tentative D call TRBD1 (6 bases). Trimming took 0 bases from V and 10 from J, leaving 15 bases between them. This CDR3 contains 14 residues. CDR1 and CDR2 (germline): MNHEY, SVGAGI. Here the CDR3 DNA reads TGTGCCAGCAGTTACTCGAGTAGAGGAGGGGGAGCTTTCTTT. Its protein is CASSYSSRGGGAFF.

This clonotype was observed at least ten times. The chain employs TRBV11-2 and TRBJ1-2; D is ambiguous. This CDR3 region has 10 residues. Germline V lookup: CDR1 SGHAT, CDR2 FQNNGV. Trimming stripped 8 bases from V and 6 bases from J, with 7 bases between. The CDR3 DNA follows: TGTGCCAGCGGACTCGATGGCTACACCTTC. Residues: CASGLDGYTF.

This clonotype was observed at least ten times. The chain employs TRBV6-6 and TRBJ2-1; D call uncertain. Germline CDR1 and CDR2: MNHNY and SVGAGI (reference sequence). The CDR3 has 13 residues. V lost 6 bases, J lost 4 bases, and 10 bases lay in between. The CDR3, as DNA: TGTGCCAGCAGCCGGGTCCGATACAATGAGCAGTTCTTC. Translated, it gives CASSRVRYNEQFF.

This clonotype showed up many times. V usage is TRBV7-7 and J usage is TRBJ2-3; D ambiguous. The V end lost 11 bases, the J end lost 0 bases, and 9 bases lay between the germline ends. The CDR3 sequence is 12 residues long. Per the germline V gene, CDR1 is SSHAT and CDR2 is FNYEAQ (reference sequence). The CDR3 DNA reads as TGTGCCGGCTGTCCTAGCACAGATACGCAGTATTTT. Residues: CAGCPSTDTQYF. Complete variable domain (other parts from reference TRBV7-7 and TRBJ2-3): GAGVSQSPRYKVTKRGQDVTLRCDPISSHATLYWYQQALGQGPEFLTYFNYEAQPDKSGLPSDRFSAERPEGSISTLTIQRTEQRDSAMYRCAGCPSTDTQYFGPGTRLTVL.

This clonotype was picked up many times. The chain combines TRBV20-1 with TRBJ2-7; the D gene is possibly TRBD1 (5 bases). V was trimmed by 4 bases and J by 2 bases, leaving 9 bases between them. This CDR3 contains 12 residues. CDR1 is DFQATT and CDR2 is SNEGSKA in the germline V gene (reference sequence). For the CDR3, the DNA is TGCAGTGCTATCAGGGATGCCTACGAGCAGTACTTC. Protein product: CSAIRDAYEQYF.

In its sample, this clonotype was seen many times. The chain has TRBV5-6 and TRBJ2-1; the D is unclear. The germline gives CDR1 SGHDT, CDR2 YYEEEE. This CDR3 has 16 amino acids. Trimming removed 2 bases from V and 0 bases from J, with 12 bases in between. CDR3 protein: CASSFSGGSSYNEQFF. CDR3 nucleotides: TGTGCCAGCAGCTTTTCGGGCGGAAGCTCCTACAATGAGCAGTTCTTC.

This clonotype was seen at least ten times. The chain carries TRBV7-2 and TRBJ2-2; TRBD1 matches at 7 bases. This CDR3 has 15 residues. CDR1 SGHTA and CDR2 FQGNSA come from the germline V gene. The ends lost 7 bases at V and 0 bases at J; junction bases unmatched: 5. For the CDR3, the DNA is TGTGCCAGCAAGGGACAGAGTTCGAACACCGGGGAGCTGTTTTTT. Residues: CASKGQSSNTGELFF. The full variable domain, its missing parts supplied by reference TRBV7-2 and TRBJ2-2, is GAGVSQSPSNKVTEKGKDVELRCDPISGHTALYWYRQSLGQGLEFLIYFQGNSAPDKSGLPSDRFSAERTGGSVSTLTIQRTQQEDSAVYLCASKGQSSNTGELFFGEGSRLTVL.

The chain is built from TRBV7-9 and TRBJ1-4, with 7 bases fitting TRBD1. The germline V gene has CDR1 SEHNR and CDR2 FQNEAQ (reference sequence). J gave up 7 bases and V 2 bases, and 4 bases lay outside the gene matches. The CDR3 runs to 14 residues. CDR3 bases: TGTGCCAGCAGCTTACAGGGGGGCAGTGAAAAACTGTTTTTT. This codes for CASSLQGGSEKLFF.

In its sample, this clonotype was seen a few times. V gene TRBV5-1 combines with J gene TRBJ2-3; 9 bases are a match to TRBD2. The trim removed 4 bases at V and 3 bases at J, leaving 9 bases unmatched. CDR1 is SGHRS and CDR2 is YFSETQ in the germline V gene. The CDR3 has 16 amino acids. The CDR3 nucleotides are TGCGCCAGCAGCCGGGGCGGAAGCGGGGGGACAGATACGCAGTATTTT. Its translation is CASSRGGSGGTDTQYF.

CDR3 nucleotide sequence: TGCAGTGCTAGAGTTAGGACAGGGACCCCTGGCTACACCTTC. This codes for CSARVRTGTPGYTF. The gene calls are TRBV20-1 and TRBJ1-2; 8 bases align to TRBD1. The CDR3 length is 14 residues. Looked up from germline, CDR1 is DFQATT and CDR2 is SNEGSKA (reference sequence). Trimming removed 1 base from V and 7 bases from J; junction bases left unmatched: 8.

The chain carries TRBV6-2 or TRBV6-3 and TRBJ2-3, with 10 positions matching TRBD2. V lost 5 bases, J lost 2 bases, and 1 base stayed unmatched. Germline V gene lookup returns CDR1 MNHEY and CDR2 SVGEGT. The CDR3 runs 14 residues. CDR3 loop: CASSSGGATDTQYF. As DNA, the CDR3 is TGTGCCAGCAGTAGCGGGGGGGCCACAGATACGCAGTATTTT.

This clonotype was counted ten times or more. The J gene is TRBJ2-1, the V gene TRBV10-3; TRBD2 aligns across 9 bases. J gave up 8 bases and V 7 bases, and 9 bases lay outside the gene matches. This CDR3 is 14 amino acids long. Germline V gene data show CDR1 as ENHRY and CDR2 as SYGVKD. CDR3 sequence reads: CAIKGSGGNDEQFF. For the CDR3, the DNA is TGTGCCATCAAAGGTAGCGGGGGTAACGATGAGCAGTTCTTC.

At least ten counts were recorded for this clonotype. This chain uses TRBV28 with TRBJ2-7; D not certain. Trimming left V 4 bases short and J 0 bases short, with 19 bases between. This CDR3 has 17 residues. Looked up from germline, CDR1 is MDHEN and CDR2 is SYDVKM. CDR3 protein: CASSSTYSGLSSYEQYF. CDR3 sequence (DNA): TGTGCCAGCAGTTCAACCTATTCAGGTTTAAGCTCCTACGAGCAGTACTTC. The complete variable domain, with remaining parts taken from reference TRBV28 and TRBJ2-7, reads DVKVTQSSRYLVKRTGEKVFLECVQDMDHENMFWYRQDPGLGLRLIYFSYDVKMKEKGDIPEGYSVSREKKERFSLILESASTNQTSMYLCASSSTYSGLSSYEQYFGPGTRLTVT.